This T cell receptor (beta chain) was captured in a study of control samples from healthy donors and cancer patients. The protocol was immunoSEQ multiplex PCR, while the TCRdb copy is restricted to in-frame clones and leaves out a portion. Among about 150,000 clones listed, around 92% were seen once. Germline CDR1 reads LNHDA; CDR2 reads SQIVND (reference sequence). The CDR3 has 15 amino acids. The trim removed 9 bases at V and 6 bases at J, leaving 10 bases unmatched. The TCR was taken from a man under 40 in good health. The sequencing sample was made of blood. This rearrangement joins TRBV19 to TRBJ2-1, with TRBD1 matching 11 bases. CDR3 nucleotide sequence: TGTGCCAGCAGGCTCCCGGGACAGGGGGGCAATGAGCAGTTCTTC. It yields the protein CASRLPGQGGNEQFF.